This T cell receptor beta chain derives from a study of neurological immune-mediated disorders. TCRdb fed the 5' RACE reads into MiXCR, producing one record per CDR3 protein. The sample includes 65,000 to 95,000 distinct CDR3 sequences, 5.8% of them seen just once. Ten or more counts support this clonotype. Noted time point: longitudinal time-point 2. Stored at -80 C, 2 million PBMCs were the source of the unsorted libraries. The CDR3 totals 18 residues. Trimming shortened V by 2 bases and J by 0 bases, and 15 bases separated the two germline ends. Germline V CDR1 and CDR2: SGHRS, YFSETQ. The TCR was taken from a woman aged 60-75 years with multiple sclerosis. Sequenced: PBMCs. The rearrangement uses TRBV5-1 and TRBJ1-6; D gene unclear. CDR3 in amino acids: CASSFSDPASSYNSPLHF. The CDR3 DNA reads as TGCGCCAGCAGCTTTTCTGATCCGGCGAGCTCCTATAATTCACCCCTCCACTTT.